What follows are 31 T cell receptor beta chains derived from one specimen sequenced in a study of identical twins. TCRdb reanalysed the 5' RACE reads using MiXCR and keeps one entry per CDR3 protein. The data show 1.5 million to 2 million distinct CDR3 sequences, roughly 35% seen once. The sample was cord blood. Receptors originate from a newborn girl in good health.

The rearrangement joins TRBV21-1 to TRBJ2-1; no DNA check was done on the table's D call, TRBD1. TRBV21-1 is classified as a pseudogene. This CDR3 is built from 14 residues. Written as DNA, the CDR3 is TGTGCCAGCAGCAAGGGACAGGGGGACAATGAGCAGTTCTTC. Residues: CASSKGQGDNEQFF.

Only a few counts were recorded for this clonotype. The CDR3 nucleotides read TGTGCCAGCAGCCAGAGGACAACTAATGAAAAACTGTTTTTT. Protein sequence: CASSQRTTNEKLFF. This chain joins TRBV16 and TRBJ1-4; D not certain. Trimming pared 3 bases from V and 0 bases from J, leaving 5 bases between. Germline V gives CDR1 KGHSY, CDR2 FQNENV. The CDR3 has 14 residues.

The chain has TRBV7-2 and TRBJ2-1; 8 nucleotides align to TRBD2. CDR1 is SGHTA, CDR2 FQGNSA, per germline. Trimming removed 1 base from V and 0 bases from J; junction bases left unmatched: 5. This CDR3 spans 17 amino acids. The CDR3 coding sequence is TGTGCCAGCAGCTTAGTCAGCGGGGGCAGCTCCTACAATGAGCAGTTCTTC. This sequence encodes CASSLVSGGSSYNEQFF.

This clonotype was counted a few times. V and J are TRBV11-2 and TRBJ2-3; 7 bases are shared with TRBD2. Germline assignment: CDR1 SGHAT and CDR2 FQNNGV. The V segment lost 2 bases and the J segment 5 bases; nucleotides outside the gene matches: 7. This CDR3 has 15 residues. The CDR3 region is CASSLRNPGGDTQYF. The CDR3 DNA reads TGTGCCAGCAGCTTAAGGAACCCGGGGGGAGATACGCAGTATTTT.

V usage is TRBV6-1 and J usage is TRBJ2-5, with D possibly matching TRBD2 (6 bases). Trimming cost V 6 bases and J 5 bases, with 19 bases left between them. The CDR3 contains 15 residues. Germline CDR1 and CDR2: MNHNS and SASEGT. The CDR3 loop is CASREDKGRWETQYF. The CDR3 DNA reads as TGTGCCAGCAGAGAGGACAAGGGGAGGTGGGAGACCCAGTACTTC.

This clonotype appeared a few times. This sequence joins TRBV7-9 and TRBJ2-1; D may be TRBD2 (6 bases). The V end lost 5 bases, the J end lost 12 bases, and 20 bases lay between the germline ends. The CDR3 contains 14 residues. Germline V CDR1 and CDR2: SEHNR, FQNEAQ (reference sequence). In DNA, the CDR3 is TGTGCCAGCAGCCTACGGACTATTGAGAATATGCAGTTCTTC. As protein: CASSLRTIENMQFF.

This clonotype was seen many times. The V call is TRBV7-2, the J call TRBJ2-3; D is uncertain. V was clipped by 1 base and J by 2 bases, with 7 bases between them. Germline V gives CDR1 SGHTA, CDR2 FQGNSA. The CDR3 is made up of 14 amino acids. The CDR3 bases are TGTGCCAGCAGCTTAGTTGCCCCCACAGATACGCAGTATTTT. Translating it yields CASSLVAPTDTQYF.

Comment on this clonotype: Sequence at one end of the junction differs from germline and may be a read error. The chain employs TRBV2 and TRBJ2-1; TRBD2 matches at 11 bases. Germline loops: CDR1 SNHLY, CDR2 FYNNEI. The CDR3 loop spans 14 amino acids. The CDR3 bases are TGTGCCAGCAGGGGACTAGCGGTTTACAATGAGCACTTCTTC. It yields the protein CASRGLAVYNEHFF.

Comments on this clonotype: This clone may be a read error of a much larger clone one base away. The chain recombines TRBV25-1 with TRBJ1-5; D gene ambiguous. Germline CDR1 MGHDK, CDR2 SYGVNS. CDR3 length equals 13 residues. DNA for the CDR3: TGTGCCGGCAGTGACAATAGCAATCAGCCCCAGCATTTT. Its translation: CAGSDNSNQPQHF. The full variable domain, in which reference TRBV25-1 and TRBJ1-5 provide the parts outside the CDR3, is EADIYQTPRYLVIGTGKKITLECSQTMGHDKMYWYQQDPGMELHLIHYSYGVNSTEKGDLSSESTVSRIRTEHFPLTLESARPSHTSQYLCAGSDNSNQPQHFGDGTRLSIL.

The genes are TRBV9 and TRBJ2-2, with a possible D match to TRBD2 (7 bases). The CDR3 is 17 residues long. Trimming took off 4 bases at V and 2 bases at J, with 18 bases between the two ends. The V gene's germline CDR1 is SGDLS and CDR2 YYNGEE. The CDR3 here is CASSSLGGPVNTGELFF. In nucleotides, the CDR3 is TGTGCCAGCAGCTCTCTCGGGGGGCCCGTAAACACCGGGGAGCTGTTTTTT.

The chain joins TRBV7-2 to TRBJ2-3; 11 bases are a match to TRBD2. The V and J ends lost 5 bases and 2 bases, in that order; junction bases with no gene match: 3. Germline V gene data show CDR1 as SGHTA and CDR2 as FQGNSA. CDR3 length: 15 residues. As DNA, the CDR3 is TGTGCCAGCAGCAAGGGACTAGCGGCCACAGATACGCAGTATTTT. This encodes CASSKGLAATDTQYF.

The rearrangement links TRBV4-1 to TRBJ1-2, with 10 bases matching TRBD1. After removal of 1 base from V and 8 bases from J, the junction contained 10 bases not matched to a gene. CDR3 length: 16 residues. Germline lookup yields CDR1 MGHRA and CDR2 YSYEKL. The CDR3 bases are TGCGCCAGCAGCCAAGGCCTAGACAGGGGGCGCAGGGGCTACACCTTC. Its translation: CASSQGLDRGRRGYTF.

V and J are TRBV20-1 and TRBJ1-1, with TRBD1 identical over 7 bases. J lost 4 bases, V lost 4 bases, and 9 bases had no gene match. Germline-derived CDR1 and CDR2 are DFQATT and SNEGSKA (reference sequence). The CDR3 is 14 amino acids. The DNA for the CDR3 is TGCAGTGCTAAAGAGGGGGCGCGGGGCACTGAAGCTTTCTTT. Translation: CSAKEGARGTEAFF.

This clonotype was observed a handful of times. This chain joins TRBV29-1 and TRBJ1-1; D gene unclear. Trimming removed 6 bases from V and 1 base from J, with 6 bases in between. Germline V gene lookup returns CDR1 SQVTM and CDR2 ANQGSEA. The CDR3 runs to 11 residues. Written as DNA, the CDR3 is TGCAGCGTCCTCAAGAACACTGAAGCTTTCTTT. Its translation is CSVLKNTEAFF.

In its sample, this clonotype was seen once. The rearrangement joins TRBV5-5 to TRBJ2-7; 9 positions agree with TRBD2. The junction had 7 bases not matched to a gene; V was cut back by 0 bases and J by 3 bases. CDR1 is SGHKS, CDR2 YYEKEE, per germline (reference sequence). The CDR3 is 16 residues long. The CDR3 region is CASSLEGGRVGYEQYF. The CDR3 coding sequence is TGTGCCAGCAGCTTGGAGGGCGGGAGGGTTGGCTACGAGCAGTACTTC.

This rearrangement joins TRBV4-2 to TRBJ2-1; a weak D match, TRBD1 (5 bases). Trimming took off 1 base at V and 0 bases at J, with 25 bases between the two ends. The CDR3 has 21 amino acids. Germline V gives CDR1 LGHNA, CDR2 YNFKEQ. The CDR3 DNA follows: TGTGCCAGCAGCCAAGCCTTGAGCCTCCAAGTAGGGGTTAGCTCCTACAATGAGCAGTTCTTC. Translated: CASSQALSLQVGVSSYNEQFF.

This clonotype was observed a handful of times. The chain employs TRBV28 and TRBJ2-1; 10 positions agree with TRBD1. V lost 5 bases and J lost 8; bases outside the gene matches: 3. This CDR3 has 13 amino acids. Germline CDR1 and CDR2: MDHEN and SYDVKM. The CDR3 nucleotides read TGTGCCAGCAGTAAGGACAGGGGGGATGAGCAGTTCTTC. Amino acid sequence: CASSKDRGDEQFF.

This clonotype was observed once. The junction shows a germline mismatch at one end, possibly a read error. The J gene is TRBJ2-7, the V gene TRBV5-4; D possibly matches TRBD1 or TRBD2 (5 bases each). This CDR3 spans 13 amino acids. The germline V gene encodes CDR1 SGHNT and CDR2 YYREEE (reference sequence). The CDR3: CASSLRGSYKQYF. The CDR3 coding sequence is TGTGCCAGCAGCTTACGGGGCTCCTACAAGCAGTACTTC.

The J gene is TRBJ1-2, the V gene TRBV7-6; D is undetermined. V lost 5 bases and J lost 5, with 12 bases in between. This CDR3 contains 13 residues. Germline V CDR1 and CDR2: SGHVS, FNYEAQ. The CDR3 DNA reads as TGTGCCAGCAGCCCCCGCGGTGAATATGGCTACACCTTC. Protein product: CASSPRGEYGYTF.

This chain uses TRBV9 with TRBJ1-2; no clear D gene. The germline V gene encodes CDR1 SGDLS and CDR2 YYNGEE. The CDR3 loop spans 13 amino acids. V lost 4 bases and J 4 bases, leaving 11 bases between the germline ends. The CDR3: CASSFWTVYGYTF. The DNA of the CDR3 is TGTGCCAGCAGCTTCTGGACCGTCTATGGCTACACCTTC. The full variable domain, rest sourced from reference TRBV9 and TRBJ1-2, is DSGVTQTPKHLITATGQRVTLRCSPRSGDLSVYWYQQSLDQGLQFLIQYYNGEERAKGNILERFSAQQFPDLHSELNLSSLELGDSALYFCASSFWTVYGYTFGSGTRLTVV.

Comments on this clonotype: At one boundary the junction diverges from the germline segment, which might be a read error. This chain uses TRBV30 with TRBJ1-2; the D gene is possibly TRBD1 (5 bases). The germline CDR1 and CDR2 sequences are GTSNPN and SVGIG (reference sequence). This CDR3 is built from 12 residues. The CDR3 loop reads CAWSVRGYDYTF. The CDR3 DNA follows: TGTGCCTGGAGTGTACGGGGGTATGACTACACCTTC.

The chain employs TRBV20-1 and TRBJ2-5, with TRBD2 as a possible D gene (6 bases). CDR3 length: 17 amino acids. CDR1 DFQATT and CDR2 SNEGSKA come from the germline V gene (reference sequence). Deletions cut 0 bases from V and 11 bases from J, with 28 bases between. The chain's CDR3 is CSARDPSSVWVLNEQYF. The CDR3 nucleotides read TGCAGTGCTAGAGATCCCTCTAGCGTTTGGGTCCTTAATGAGCAGTACTTC.

This clonotype was detected only a few times. This chain joins TRBV5-4 and TRBJ2-1; 9 bases map to TRBD1. Germline CDR1 and CDR2: SGHNT and YYREEE (reference sequence). This CDR3 spans 15 amino acids. Germline trimming cut 3 bases from V and 3 bases from J; bases unmatched to any gene: 4. The CDR3 sequence: CASSSRDRDYNEQFF. The CDR3 nucleotides are TGTGCCAGCAGCTCACGGGACAGGGACTACAATGAGCAGTTCTTC.

This chain links TRBV10-2 with TRBJ1-5; 8 bases are shared with TRBD1. Germline CDR1 reads WSHSY; CDR2 reads SAAADI. The junction had 0 bases not matched to a gene; V was cut back by 8 bases and J by 0 bases. CDR3 length: 13 residues. The CDR3 DNA follows: TGCGCCAGCGGGACAGGTAGCAATCAGCCCCAGCATTTT. Translation gives CASGTGSNQPQHF.

The genes are TRBV13 and TRBJ1-2; D ambiguous. Germline V lookup: CDR1 PRHDT, CDR2 FYEKMQ (reference sequence). The length of the CDR3 is 15 residues. Trimming left V 1 base short and J 0 bases short, with 9 bases between. The DNA for the CDR3 is TGTGCCAGCAGCTTAGTAGAAGGCCCTAACTATGGCTACACCTTC. The encoded protein is CASSLVEGPNYGYTF.

V is TRBV7-2 and J is TRBJ2-7; D might be TRBD2 (6 bases). V dropped 3 bases and J dropped 7 bases, with 22 bases sitting between them. The CDR3 length is 16 residues. Germline V gene sequence: CDR1 SGHTA, CDR2 FQGNSA. CDR3 residues: CASSFVRDPSYNEQYF. In DNA form, the CDR3 reads TGTGCCAGCAGCTTTGTGCGGGATCCCTCCTACAATGAGCAGTACTTC.

This sequence joins TRBV6-2 or TRBV6-3 and TRBJ2-2, with unresolved D. V lost 0 bases, J lost 5 bases, and 10 bases lay in between. This CDR3 region has 15 residues. CDR1 and CDR2 (germline): MNHEY, SVGEGT. The CDR3 is CASSYSQVFTGELFF. DNA of the CDR3: TGTGCCAGCAGTTACTCGCAGGTCTTTACCGGGGAGCTGTTTTTT.

Worth noting for this clonotype: The junction does not match germline at one end; this may be a read error. V gene TRBV5-1 combines with J gene TRBJ1-2; D remains ambiguous. The DNA matches TRBJ2-7 better at its end, which makes the J call doubtful. Germline V gene sequence: CDR1 SGHRS, CDR2 YFSETQ. The CDR3 is made up of 13 amino acids. The CDR3 coding sequence is TGCGCCTGCAGCTCACGGACCTCCTACGAGCAGTACTTC. Protein sequence: CACSSRTSYEQYF.

The chain combines TRBV20-1 with TRBJ2-7; tentatively, D is TRBD2 (5 bases). The germline V gene has CDR1 DFQATT and CDR2 SNEGSKA (reference sequence). The V end was cut by 4 bases, the J end by 2 bases, with 12 bases between. The CDR3 is made up of 13 amino acids. CDR3 nucleotides: TGCAGTGCTAACCAGGACTTTCCCTACGAGCAGTACTTC. Its translation: CSANQDFPYEQYF.

This clonotype has just a few counts. The V and J genes are TRBV29-1 and TRBJ2-5; a possible D gene is TRBD2 (5 bases). CDR1 is SQVTM, CDR2 ANQGSEA, per germline. With 3 bases removed from V and 2 bases from J, the gap between germline ends came to 19 bases. The CDR3 consists of 16 residues. CDR3 in DNA: TGCAGCGTTGATGGGGTACGGGGTCGAATTCAAGAGACCCAGTACTTC. It yields the protein CSVDGVRGRIQETQYF.

This clonotype was observed a handful of times. The genes are TRBV12-3 or TRBV12-4 and TRBJ2-5; weak D call: TRBD2 (6 bases). Deletions cut 1 base from V and 11 bases from J, with 17 bases between. The CDR3 runs to 14 residues. The CDR3 nucleotides read TGTGCCAGCAGTTTAGGGGCGGGATATTCTGAGCAGTACTTC. It encodes CASSLGAGYSEQYF.